Listed below are T cell receptor beta chains from one sample, sequenced in a study of shared clonotypes between healthy human individuals. Using immunoSEQ multiplex PCR, the repertoire was profiled, and TCRdb retains in-frame clones only, with some absent. The sample lists a few million clones, 85% to 95% occurring once. Sequencing was carried out using naive CD4+ T cells from PBMCs. The source is a young man in good health. Some clones in this sample may be carry-over from other donors' samples. Both conserved end residues are part of each CDR3. D genes are given only for firm matches. Some rows have no size entry. The others give once, few or many, or a class for an expanded clone.

cdr3_nt: TGCAGCGCACAGGGGACTAGCGGGAGTTTGAGCTCCGGGGAGCTGTTTTTT
cdr3_aa: CSAQGTSGSLSSGELFF
j_call: TRBJ2-2
d_call: TRBD2
v_call: TRBV29-1
clone_size: NA
cdr3_length: 17

cdr3_nt: TGCGCCAGCAGCCCCTGGGGGGCAGACACTGAAGCTTTCTTT
cdr3_aa: CASSPWGADTEAFF
j_call: TRBJ1-1
d_call: NA
v_call: TRBV4-1
clone_size: NA
cdr3_length: 14

cdr3_nt: TGTGCCAGCAGCTCGGACAGGGGGAACTACGAGCAGTACTTC
cdr3_aa: CASSSDRGNYEQYF
j_call: TRBJ2-7
d_call: TRBD1
v_call: TRBV7-9
clone_size: NA
cdr3_length: 14

cdr3_nt: TGTGCCAGCAGTGATTTAGGGGGCCCAAACGAGCAGTACTTC
cdr3_aa: CASSDLGGPNEQYF
j_call: TRBJ2-7
d_call: TRBD1
v_call: TRBV2
clone_size: NA
cdr3_length: 14

cdr3_nt: TGTGCCAGCTCACCCTATACAGCAGGGACCGGGGAGCTGTTTTTT
cdr3_aa: CASSPYTAGTGELFF
j_call: TRBJ2-2
d_call: NA
v_call: TRBV18
clone_size: NA
cdr3_length: 15

cdr3_nt: TGTGCCAGCAGCTTATATAGGAGCACAGATACGCAGTATTTT
cdr3_aa: CASSLYRSTDTQYF
j_call: TRBJ2-3
d_call: NA
v_call: TRBV7-2
clone_size: few
cdr3_length: 14

cdr3_nt: TGTGCCACCAGGGGAGGAGAGACCCAGTACTTC
cdr3_aa: CATRGGETQYF
j_call: TRBJ2-5
d_call: NA
v_call: TRBV10-3
clone_size: NA
cdr3_length: 11

cdr3_nt: TGTGCCAGCAGTTCCCCCCCCGGGACAGGGATCATCAATGAGCAGTTCTTC
cdr3_aa: CASSSPPGTGIINEQFF
j_call: TRBJ2-1
d_call: TRBD1
v_call: TRBV27
clone_size: NA
cdr3_length: 17

cdr3_nt: TGTGCCAGCAGCTCCACCCGGGGAGCAGAAGCTTTCTTT
cdr3_aa: CASSSTRGAEAFF
j_call: TRBJ1-1
d_call: NA
v_call: TRBV7-3
clone_size: NA
cdr3_length: 13

cdr3_nt: TGTGCCAGCAGTGAAGGGGGAGCAGGGCAAATGTGGGTGGAGCAGTACTTC
cdr3_aa: CASSEGGAGQMWVEQYF
j_call: TRBJ2-7
d_call: NA
v_call: TRBV6-1
clone_size: NA
cdr3_length: 17

cdr3_nt: TGTGCCAGCACCCAGGAGGGACTAGCGGGAGTACGGGACACCGGGGAGCTGTTTTTT
cdr3_aa: CASTQEGLAGVRDTGELFF
j_call: TRBJ2-2
d_call: TRBD2
v_call: TRBV2
clone_size: NA
cdr3_length: 19

cdr3_nt: TGTGCCACCTCCACCCGGGACAGCGGGCACAGCAATCAGCCCCAGCATTTT
cdr3_aa: CATSTRDSGHSNQPQHF
j_call: TRBJ1-5
d_call: TRBD1
v_call: TRBV10-3
clone_size: NA
cdr3_length: 17

cdr3_nt: TGTGCCAGCAGCCCACTGGGGGGGGCGGGGGAAAAACTGTTTTTT
cdr3_aa: CASSPLGGAGEKLFF
j_call: TRBJ1-4
d_call: NA
v_call: TRBV28
clone_size: few
cdr3_length: 15

cdr3_nt: TGTGCCACCAGCAGGCCTCTGAGGGGTGGGGGCACTGAAGCTTTCTTT
cdr3_aa: CATSRPLRGGGTEAFF
j_call: TRBJ1-1
d_call: NA
v_call: TRBV15
clone_size: once
cdr3_length: 16

cdr3_nt: TGCAGCGTTGACAGGGGGGGAGAGCAGTACTTC
cdr3_aa: CSVDRGGEQYF
j_call: TRBJ2-7
d_call: NA
v_call: TRBV29-1
clone_size: NA
cdr3_length: 11

cdr3_nt: TGTGCCAGCAGTGAAGTGTATCGAGGCGGGGAGCTGTTTTTT
cdr3_aa: CASSEVYRGGELFF
j_call: TRBJ2-2
d_call: NA
v_call: TRBV6-1
clone_size: NA
cdr3_length: 14

cdr3_nt: TGTGCCAGGGAGGGACACCCAAACTATGGCTACACCTTC
cdr3_aa: CAREGHPNYGYTF
j_call: TRBJ1-2
d_call: NA
v_call: TRBV2
clone_size: NA
cdr3_length: 13

cdr3_nt: TGTGCCAGCAGCGCCCGGGTGGCGGTTCAAACCCAGTACTTC
cdr3_aa: CASSARVAVQTQYF
j_call: TRBJ2-5
d_call: NA
v_call: TRBV7-6
clone_size: NA
cdr3_length: 14

cdr3_nt: TGTGCCAGCGTATCGGGACAGGGGGGTGAAAAACTGTTTTTT
cdr3_aa: CASVSGQGGEKLFF
j_call: TRBJ1-4
d_call: TRBD1
v_call: TRBV28
clone_size: NA
cdr3_length: 14

cdr3_nt: TGCGCCAGCAGCCCTACGACAGGGGAGGGGGAGACCCAGTACTTC
cdr3_aa: CASSPTTGEGETQYF
j_call: TRBJ2-5
d_call: NA
v_call: TRBV5-1
clone_size: NA
cdr3_length: 15

cdr3_nt: TGTGCCAGCAGCTATTTCGGGTCTACCTACGAGCAGTACTTC
cdr3_aa: CASSYFGSTYEQYF
j_call: TRBJ2-7
d_call: NA
v_call: TRBV28
clone_size: NA
cdr3_length: 14

cdr3_nt: TGCGCCAGCAGCCAACCCCCCGGCGGGGCCAGAACTAATGAAAAACTGTTTTTT
cdr3_aa: CASSQPPGGARTNEKLFF
j_call: TRBJ1-4
d_call: NA
v_call: TRBV4-1
clone_size: NA
cdr3_length: 18

cdr3_nt: TGCGCCAGCAGCTTGGGGGTTAGGTCCCTGGGCAATGAGCAGTTCTTC
cdr3_aa: CASSLGVRSLGNEQFF
j_call: TRBJ2-1
d_call: NA
v_call: TRBV5-1
clone_size: NA
cdr3_length: 16

cdr3_nt: TGTGCCAGCAGCTTACCAAGCGACGGGGAGACCCAGTACTTC
cdr3_aa: CASSLPSDGETQYF
j_call: TRBJ2-5
d_call: NA
v_call: TRBV7-9
clone_size: NA
cdr3_length: 14

cdr3_nt: TGTGCCAGCTCTCTAGCGGGCCCCTACAATGAGCAGTTCTTC
cdr3_aa: CASSLAGPYNEQFF
j_call: TRBJ2-1
d_call: TRBD2
v_call: TRBV25-1
clone_size: NA
cdr3_length: 14

cdr3_nt: TGCGCCAGCAGCCAATTGACAGCAACTAATGAAAAACTGTTTTTT
cdr3_aa: CASSQLTATNEKLFF
j_call: TRBJ1-4
d_call: NA
v_call: TRBV4-1
clone_size: NA
cdr3_length: 15

cdr3_nt: TGTGCCAGCAGTTTCTGGGACACCGTGAACACCGGGGAGCTGTTTTTT
cdr3_aa: CASSFWDTVNTGELFF
j_call: TRBJ2-2
d_call: NA
v_call: TRBV28
clone_size: NA
cdr3_length: 16

cdr3_nt: TGTGCCAGCAGCTTGCAGGGGGCTAACTATGGCTACACCTTC
cdr3_aa: CASSLQGANYGYTF
j_call: TRBJ1-2
d_call: TRBD1
v_call: TRBV5-4
clone_size: NA
cdr3_length: 14

cdr3_nt: TGTGCCAGCAGCCTCCTCTGGGGGGCAGGCAAAAACATTCAGTACTTC
cdr3_aa: CASSLLWGAGKNIQYF
j_call: TRBJ2-4
d_call: NA
v_call: TRBV7-6
clone_size: NA
cdr3_length: 16

cdr3_nt: TGTGCCAGCAACGCAATGGGCAGGGGTGGATATGGCTACACCTTC
cdr3_aa: CASNAMGRGGYGYTF
j_call: TRBJ1-2
d_call: NA
v_call: TRBV2
clone_size: NA
cdr3_length: 15

cdr3_nt: TGTGCCAGCAGCCGGGGGGTGGGAACTGAAGCTTTCTTT
cdr3_aa: CASSRGVGTEAFF
j_call: TRBJ1-1
d_call: NA
v_call: TRBV28
clone_size: NA
cdr3_length: 13

cdr3_nt: TGTGCCAGCTCACCTACAGGGGGCAATCAGCCCCAGCATTTT
cdr3_aa: CASSPTGGNQPQHF
j_call: TRBJ1-5
d_call: TRBD1
v_call: TRBV18
clone_size: NA
cdr3_length: 14

cdr3_nt: TGTGCCAGCGCATGGGGAACCGCGGGTGAGCAGTTCTTC
cdr3_aa: CASAWGTAGEQFF
j_call: TRBJ2-1
d_call: NA
v_call: TRBV9
clone_size: NA
cdr3_length: 13

cdr3_nt: TGTGCCAGCAGTCCGGACAGGGCGAACACCGGGGAGCTGTTTTTT
cdr3_aa: CASSPDRANTGELFF
j_call: TRBJ2-2
d_call: TRBD1
v_call: TRBV27
clone_size: NA
cdr3_length: 15

cdr3_nt: TGCGCCAGCAGCTTGTTCGGGGCTGGAAACACCATATATTTT
cdr3_aa: CASSLFGAGNTIYF
j_call: TRBJ1-3
d_call: NA
v_call: TRBV5-1
clone_size: NA
cdr3_length: 14